These T cell receptor beta chains were read from a single sample in a study of identical twins. MiXCR, run by TCRdb on the 5' RACE reads, gives a single entry per CDR3 protein. Among some 460,000 distinct CDR3 sequences, 14% were seen once, and the ten largest hold 0.5% to 0.65%. The same sample was also studied in work on yellow fever vaccine responses in identical twins.

Input material: CD4+ T cells sorted from blood. These receptors were collected from a woman aged 18-29 years in good health. CDR3s include the opening cysteine and the closing phenylalanine or tryptophan. D genes are given only for firm matches. Size is stated for part of the rows, as once, few or many counts, or as a class when the clone is expanded.

15,-,TRBJ2-3,many,TRBV5-1,CASSFLGLGTDTQYF,TGCGCCAGCAGCTTTCTTGGCCTGGGGACAGATACGCAGTATTTT
16,-,TRBJ1-2,-,TRBV15,CATSRDIRAVLLGYTF,TGTGCCACCAGCAGAGATATTAGGGCAGTACTACTCGGCTACACCTTC
14,TRBD1,TRBJ2-7,-,TRBV3-1,CASSLGDRAHEQYF,TGTGCCAGCAGCCTTGGGGACAGGGCCCACGAGCAGTACTTC
17,-,TRBJ2-5,many,TRBV29-1,CSVNRLTKTLDFETQYF,TGCAGCGTGAACAGGCTAACTAAGACCCTCGACTTCGAGACCCAGTACTTC
13,TRBD1,TRBJ2-4,-,TRBV2,CASSPTGGSIQYF,TGTGCCAGCAGTCCGACAGGGGGAAGTATTCAGTACTTC
13,TRBD2,TRBJ2-7,few,TRBV24-1,CATAGTNAYEQYF,TGTGCCACAGCCGGGACTAACGCCTACGAGCAGTACTTC
16,TRBD1,TRBJ2-7,-,TRBV20-1,CSARALDRAPTYEQYF,TGCAGTGCTAGAGCGCTAGACAGGGCCCCAACCTACGAGCAGTACTTC
15,-,TRBJ1-1,many,TRBV12-3/TRBV12-4,CASSLVGGPDPEAFF,TGTGCCAGCAGTTTAGTTGGTGGCCCTGACCCTGAAGCTTTCTTT
13,-,TRBJ2-2,-,TRBV28,CASVTGRTGELFF,TGTGCCAGCGTCACAGGGCGCACCGGGGAGCTGTTTTTT
14,-,TRBJ2-3,-,TRBV6-5,CASSYTPSTDTQYF,TGTGCCAGCAGTTACACCCCTAGCACAGATACGCAGTATTTT
13,-,TRBJ2-2,few,TRBV6-6,CAARQQEPGELFF,TGTGCCGCGCGGCAACAGGAACCCGGGGAGCTGTTTTTT
16,TRBD1,TRBJ2-3,-,TRBV7-2,CASSLKADRGRDTQYF,TGTGCCAGCAGCCTAAAGGCGGACAGGGGGCGTGATACGCAGTATTTT
15,-,TRBJ2-1,-,TRBV6-2/TRBV6-3,CASSNRKGNYNEQFF,TGTGCCAGCAGCAACCGTAAAGGGAACTACAATGAGCAGTTCTTC
14,TRBD1,TRBJ2-7,-,TRBV9,CASSEADRGYEQYF,TGTGCCAGCAGCGAGGCAGACAGGGGCTACGAGCAGTACTTC
12,-,TRBJ2-5,-,TRBV10-3,CAISEAQETQYF,TGTGCCATCAGTGAGGCCCAAGAGACCCAGTACTTC
14,TRBD1,TRBJ2-1,few,TRBV14,CASSQGQKGGGQFF,TGTGCCAGCAGCCAAGGCCAAAAAGGGGGCGGGCAGTTCTTC
17,-,TRBJ2-2,-,TRBV28,CASSSLGARPNTGELFF,TGTGCCAGCAGTTCTCTTGGGGCGAGACCGAACACCGGGGAGCTGTTTTTT
17,-,TRBJ2-3,few,TRBV24-1,CATSDLGTDSTTDTQYF,TGTGCCACCAGTGATTTGGGAACGGACAGCACCACAGATACGCAGTATTTT
12,TRBD2,TRBJ2-7,-,TRBV20-1,CSALLAGGVQYF,TGCAGTGCTTTATTAGCGGGGGGGGTGCAGTACTTC
14,-,TRBJ2-7,-,TRBV18,CASSPQSSTGEQYF,TGTGCCAGCTCACCACAGAGCTCTACAGGGGAGCAGTACTTC
18,TRBD2,TRBJ2-5,-,TRBV12-3/TRBV12-4,CAFSLAGRSGAPSETQYF,TGTGCCTTCAGTTTAGCGGGACGATCCGGGGCCCCCTCGGAGACCCAGTACTTC
16,-,TRBJ2-5,-,TRBV9,CASSVRDNQYQETQYF,TGTGCCAGCAGCGTCCGGGACAACCAGTACCAAGAGACCCAGTACTTC
17,TRBD2,TRBJ2-3,-,TRBV27,CASSLSGGLAGGDTQYF,TGTGCCAGCAGTTTATCGGGTGGACTAGCGGGGGGCGATACGCAGTATTTT
14,TRBD1,TRBJ2-7,few,TRBV5-4,CASSGRDRGDEQYF,TGTGCCAGCAGCGGCCGGGACAGGGGTGACGAGCAGTACTTC